This T cell receptor beta chain was captured in a study of T cell repertoires in cytomegalovirus infection. The overall study: CMV epitopes used comprised recently identified HLA-C-restricted ones and well-studied HLA-B-restricted ones. Carrying CMV and the relevant HLA type showed in public TCR beta signatures.

Germline values: CDR1 MDHEN, CDR2 SYDVKM. The CDR3 totals 12 residues. The germline V and J ends were trimmed by 7 bases and 5 bases, with 11 bases remaining between them. TCRdb independently ran MiXCR on the reads; one entry per CDR3 protein. The sample contains around 340,000 distinct CDR3 sequences, 25% to 30% of which appear only once. As concerns this clonotype: Its antigen is not known.

The sequence was collected from a human donor in good health (CMV status not recorded). Some clones in this sample may be carry-over from other donors' samples. The chain has TRBV28 and TRBJ2-5; D remains ambiguous. Sequencing was performed on cultured PBMCs, taken from culture after CMV antigen stimulation. CDR3 nucleotides: TGTGCCAGCACCTATGGATGGGAGACCCAGTACTTC. It specifies CASTYGWETQYF.